This T cell receptor (beta chain) originates from a study of regulatory T cells in long-lasting Graves disease. Across the whole study: Antithyroid drug intake by newly diagnosed Graves' patients had lasted under 3 months.

The time point denotes: newly diagnosed GD, antithyroid drugs for less than 3 months. RNA isolated from PBMCs was used to make the TCR library. Regarding this clonotype: This may be a read error: a much more frequent sequence differs by one nucleotide.

TCR beta libraries were built with iRepertoire HTBI primers and Arm-PCR of CDR3 regions. TCRdb re-derived calls from the multiplex PCR reads in MiXCR, one entry per CDR3 protein. The data show 390,000 or so distinct CDR3 sequences, with about 11% seen just once and about 19% held by the top ten. CDR1 and CDR2 (germline): LNHDA, SQIVND (reference sequence). This CDR3 has 16 residues. The data also belong to a second study, concerning T cells in Graves' hyperthyroidism and ophthalmopathy. That paper states: Graves' hyperthyroidism qualified as stable when ophthalmopathy did not progress within 18 months.

The specimen was peripheral blood mononuclear cells (PBMCs), collected at new diagnosis, from a patient treated with antithyroid drugs. V and J are TRBV19 and TRBJ2-5; 8 bases agree with TRBD2. The J call is uncertain, as TRBJ2-1 better fits the DNA end. This sequence was found in a woman aged 18-30 years with Graves disease. CDR3 loop: CASSIGRGARYNEQFF. For the CDR3, the DNA is TGTGCCAGTAGTATCGGGCGGGGGGCGAGGTACAATGAGCAGTTCTTC.